This T cell receptor (beta chain) was documented in a study of T cell therapy after organ transplantation. Study as a whole: T cell doses, up to 6, came every 2 weeks; follow-up lasted roughly 30 weeks. Long-term post-therapy blood was drawn 20 to 29 weeks after therapy ended.

Notes on this clone: Its antigen is as yet unknown.

Time point specified: 20-29 weeks after completion of therapy. TCRdb's copy holds only in-frame clones and misses some; the assay was immunoSEQ multiplex PCR. The sample records over 20,000 clones, about four fifths being singletons. V dropped 0 bases and J dropped 10 bases, with 9 bases sitting between them. The CDR3 has 13 residues. Germline V gene sequence: CDR1 LGHNA, CDR2 YSLEER. This sequence originates from a human patient who had received a solid organ transplant and had CMV disease. The T cells may come from the graft donor. This chain links TRBV4-3 with TRBJ2-2; tentative D call: TRBD1 (6 bases). The input for sequencing was CD8+ T cells from blood, taken after autologous CMV-specific T cell therapy. This CDR3 reads CASSQDQGSELFF. CDR3 bases: TGCGCCAGCAGCCAAGACCAGGGGTCGGAGCTGTTTTTT.